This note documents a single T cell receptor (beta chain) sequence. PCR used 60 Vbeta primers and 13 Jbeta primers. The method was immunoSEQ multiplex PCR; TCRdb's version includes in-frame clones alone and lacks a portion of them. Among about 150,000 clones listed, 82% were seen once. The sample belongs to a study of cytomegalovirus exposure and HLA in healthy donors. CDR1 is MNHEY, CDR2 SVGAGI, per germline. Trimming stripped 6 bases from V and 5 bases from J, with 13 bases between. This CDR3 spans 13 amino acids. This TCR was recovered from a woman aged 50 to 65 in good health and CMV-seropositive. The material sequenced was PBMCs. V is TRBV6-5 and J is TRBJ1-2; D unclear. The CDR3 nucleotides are TGTGCCAGCAGAACGACACGGGGTTATGGCTACACCTTC. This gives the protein CASRTTRGYGYTF.